A selection of T cell receptor beta chains follows, all from one sample in a study of T cells in Graves' hyperthyroidism and ophthalmopathy. TCRdb used MiXCR to reprocess the multiplex PCR reads, holding one entry per CDR3 protein. The sample has hundreds of thousands of distinct CDR3 sequences; roughly 46% are singletons. What was sequenced was peripheral blood or thyroid tissue (not recorded which). The receptors come from an adult man with Graves' disease, either hyperthyroidism or ophthalmopathy (not recorded which). CDR3s include the opening cysteine and the closing phenylalanine or tryptophan. Each record gives: clone size, J gene, V gene, D gene, CDR3 DNA, CDR3 protein. The D gene is left open where the match is weak. Clone size, where shown, is once, few, many, or a class for clones that have expanded.

clone size: once; J gene: TRBJ1-1; V gene: TRBV5-1; D gene: -; CDR3 DNA: TGCGCCAGCAGCTCCCCAGGGGTGAACACTGAAGCTTTCTTT; CDR3 protein: CASSSPGVNTEAFF
clone size: -; J gene: TRBJ1-6; V gene: TRBV10-3; D gene: -; CDR3 DNA: TGCGCCATCAATGAGTCGGGCAGGGGATCACCCCTCCACTTT; CDR3 protein: CAINESGRGSPLHF
clone size: many; J gene: TRBJ2-7; V gene: TRBV29-1; D gene: TRBD1; CDR3 DNA: TGCAGCGTTGAAGGGTCAGGGACAGGGTGTTCTTGGAGATACGAGCAGTACTTC; CDR3 protein: CSVEGSGTGCSWRYEQYF
clone size: medium-sized; J gene: TRBJ1-5; V gene: TRBV29-1; D gene: -; CDR3 DNA: TGCAGCGTTGGGGAAAATAGCAATCAGCCCCAGCATTTT; CDR3 protein: CSVGENSNQPQHF
clone size: -; J gene: TRBJ2-7; V gene: TRBV7-8; D gene: TRBD1; CDR3 DNA: TGTGCCAGCAGCCAGGACAGGGTGGAACACTACGAGCAGTACTTC; CDR3 protein: CASSQDRVEHYEQYF
clone size: many; J gene: TRBJ1-2; V gene: TRBV29-1; D gene: -; CDR3 DNA: TGCAGCGTTGTCGGTGCAGGTACCTATGGCTACACCTTC; CDR3 protein: CSVVGAGTYGYTF
clone size: few; J gene: TRBJ1-2; V gene: TRBV29-1; D gene: -; CDR3 DNA: TGCAGCGTTGAAGATCCCGAAACAGGCACTAACTATGGCTACACCTTC; CDR3 protein: CSVEDPETGTNYGYTF
clone size: many; J gene: TRBJ1-1; V gene: TRBV7-6; D gene: -; CDR3 DNA: TGTGCCAGCAGCTTAGGGGGGGAGAACACTGAAGCTTTCTTT; CDR3 protein: CASSLGGENTEAFF
clone size: few; J gene: TRBJ1-1; V gene: TRBV7-2; D gene: -; CDR3 DNA: TGTGCCAGCAGCTTAGGGCAGGGGCCAACTTCTACCAACACTGAAGCTTTCTTT; CDR3 protein: CASSLGQGPTSTNTEAFF
clone size: once; J gene: TRBJ1-2; V gene: TRBV9; D gene: TRBD1; CDR3 DNA: TGTGCCAGCAGTGACCGGACAGGGGGAATCGGCTATGGCTACACCTTC; CDR3 protein: CASSDRTGGIGYGYTF
clone size: -; J gene: TRBJ2-7; V gene: TRBV2; D gene: TRBD2; CDR3 DNA: TGTGCCAGCAGGGAGCGGGAGGGCCTTTCCCACGAGCAGTACTTC; CDR3 protein: CASREREGLSHEQYF
clone size: -; J gene: TRBJ1-6; V gene: TRBV7-3; D gene: -; CDR3 DNA: TGTGCCAGCAGCTTAATGGGGACCGGTTATTCACCCCTCCACTTT; CDR3 protein: CASSLMGTGYSPLHF
clone size: -; J gene: TRBJ1-1; V gene: TRBV20-1; D gene: TRBD1; CDR3 DNA: TGCAGTGCTAGAGAGTCTGGGACAGGGAAAACTGAAGCTTTCTTT; CDR3 protein: CSARESGTGKTEAFF
clone size: -; J gene: TRBJ2-7; V gene: TRBV9; D gene: TRBD2; CDR3 DNA: TGTGCCACCAGCACAGGAGCGGGAGAGACCTACGAGCAGTACTTC; CDR3 protein: CATSTGAGETYEQYF
clone size: -; J gene: TRBJ2-2; V gene: TRBV7-8; D gene: -; CDR3 DNA: TGTGCCAGCACCCCAACAGATAAAGGGTACACCGGGGAGCTGTTTTTT; CDR3 protein: CASTPTDKGYTGELFF
clone size: -; J gene: TRBJ1-4; V gene: TRBV29-1; D gene: TRBD1; CDR3 DNA: TGCAGCGTGGTAACAGGGGGCGCGGGGATTGGCGAAAAACTGTTTTTT; CDR3 protein: CSVVTGGAGIGEKLFF
clone size: -; J gene: TRBJ1-2; V gene: TRBV7-9; D gene: -; CDR3 DNA: TGTGTCAGCAGCCCCCCGGACAGACCTACTTCTGGCTACACCTTC; CDR3 protein: CVSSPPDRPTSGYTF
clone size: few; J gene: TRBJ1-2; V gene: TRBV4-1; D gene: -; CDR3 DNA: TGCGCCAGCAGCCATAACTTTGAAGGCTACACCTTC; CDR3 protein: CASSHNFEGYTF
clone size: few; J gene: TRBJ1-2; V gene: TRBV12-3/TRBV12-4; D gene: TRBD1; CDR3 DNA: TGTGCCAGCAGTTGGGGACAGGGCTACTATGGCTACACCTTC; CDR3 protein: CASSWGQGYYGYTF
clone size: -; J gene: TRBJ1-3; V gene: TRBV9; D gene: -; CDR3 DNA: TGTGCCAGCAGCGCCCGGGCCAGGGGACGCTCTGGAAACACCATATATTTT; CDR3 protein: CASSARARGRSGNTIYF
clone size: -; J gene: TRBJ2-5; V gene: TRBV7-9; D gene: -; CDR3 DNA: TGTGCCAGCAGCTTGAGGGAGGACTTC; CDR3 protein: CASSLREDF
clone size: -; J gene: TRBJ1-1; V gene: TRBV7-9; D gene: -; CDR3 DNA: TGTGCCAGCAGCCGACAGGCAGGAGGGAACACTGAAGCTTTCTTT; CDR3 protein: CASSRQAGGNTEAFF
clone size: many; J gene: TRBJ2-7; V gene: TRBV29-1; D gene: TRBD1; CDR3 DNA: TGCAGCGTTGAACGAGGGGGCTACAACGAGCAGTACTTC; CDR3 protein: CSVERGGYNEQYF
clone size: -; J gene: TRBJ1-5; V gene: TRBV7-3; D gene: TRBD1; CDR3 DNA: TGTGCCGGGACAGGGGTGGGCCAGCCCCAGCATTTT; CDR3 protein: CAGTGVGQPQHF
clone size: once; J gene: TRBJ1-3; V gene: TRBV12-3/TRBV12-4; D gene: -; CDR3 DNA: TGTGCCAGCAGTTTGAGGGGGAAGAACACCATATATTTT; CDR3 protein: CASSLRGKNTIYF
clone size: -; J gene: TRBJ1-4; V gene: TRBV29-1; D gene: -; CDR3 DNA: TGCAGCGCTGTGGGGACAACTAATGAAAAACTGTTTTTT; CDR3 protein: CSAVGTTNEKLFF
clone size: -; J gene: TRBJ1-2; V gene: TRBV2; D gene: TRBD1; CDR3 DNA: TGTGCCAGCAGTGAAGTAACAGGGGGATTTCATGGCTACACCTTC; CDR3 protein: CASSEVTGGFHGYTF
clone size: many; J gene: TRBJ1-2; V gene: TRBV25-1; D gene: TRBD1; CDR3 DNA: TGTGCCAGCAGGGAGACAGGGGGCGGGTATGGCTACACCTTC; CDR3 protein: CASRETGGGYGYTF
clone size: -; J gene: TRBJ2-2; V gene: TRBV20-1; D gene: -; CDR3 DNA: TGCAGTGCCAGAGATAATCGCCACTACGGCGCGGAGCTGTTTTTT; CDR3 protein: CSARDNRHYGAELFF
clone size: -; J gene: TRBJ1-1; V gene: TRBV6-5; D gene: TRBD1; CDR3 DNA: TGTGCCAGCAGGGGGGGACAGGGGTTAGCTGAAGCTTTCTTT; CDR3 protein: CASRGGQGLAEAFF
clone size: -; J gene: TRBJ1-3; V gene: TRBV10-2; D gene: -; CDR3 DNA: TGCGCCAGCGCGCCGGGTTGGCAGAGCTCTGGAAACACCATATATTTT; CDR3 protein: CASAPGWQSSGNTIYF
clone size: -; J gene: TRBJ1-2; V gene: TRBV6-1; D gene: -; CDR3 DNA: TGTGCCAGCAGGTGGGAACAGGACATCTATGGCTACACCTTC; CDR3 protein: CASRWEQDIYGYTF
clone size: -; J gene: TRBJ1-1; V gene: TRBV29-1; D gene: TRBD1; CDR3 DNA: TGCAGCGTTGATTCCGAGCGGGACAGGGTAATTGTTGGGCACACTGAAGCTTTCTTT; CDR3 protein: CSVDSERDRVIVGHTEAFF
clone size: many; J gene: TRBJ2-7; V gene: TRBV19; D gene: -; CDR3 DNA: TGTGCCAGTAGTAGCGGGACGGCACGATTGAACTTC; CDR3 protein: CASSSGTARLNF
clone size: once; J gene: TRBJ1-5; V gene: TRBV25-1; D gene: -; CDR3 DNA: TGTGCCAGCAGTGAAGCGAAGGCAGGATATCAGCCCCAGCATTTT; CDR3 protein: CASSEAKAGYQPQHF
clone size: -; J gene: TRBJ1-5; V gene: TRBV24-1; D gene: TRBD1; CDR3 DNA: TGTGCCACCAGTGATGGACAGGGTTGGCAGCCCCAGCATTTT; CDR3 protein: CATSDGQGWQPQHF
clone size: many; J gene: TRBJ1-1; V gene: TRBV7-2; D gene: -; CDR3 DNA: TGTGCCAGCAGCGGGCTTGGGAACACTGAAGCTTTCTTT; CDR3 protein: CASSGLGNTEAFF
clone size: -; J gene: TRBJ1-2; V gene: TRBV29-1; D gene: -; CDR3 DNA: TGCAGTTCATCCGTGGAACGGGGCTACACCTTC; CDR3 protein: CSSSVERGYTF
clone size: few; J gene: TRBJ2-7; V gene: TRBV7-9; D gene: TRBD2; CDR3 DNA: TGTGCCAGCAGCTTATTAACGGGAGGGCCCCACGAGCAGTACTTC; CDR3 protein: CASSLLTGGPHEQYF
clone size: many; J gene: TRBJ1-5; V gene: TRBV5-6; D gene: TRBD1; CDR3 DNA: TGTGCCAGCAGCTTGTACAGGGGAAATCAGCCCCAGCATTTT; CDR3 protein: CASSLYRGNQPQHF
clone size: many; J gene: TRBJ2-7; V gene: TRBV7-9; D gene: TRBD2; CDR3 DNA: TGTGCCAGCAGCTTAGGCGCGGGAGGAACCTACGAGCAGTACTTC; CDR3 protein: CASSLGAGGTYEQYF
clone size: -; J gene: TRBJ1-3; V gene: TRBV29-1; D gene: -; CDR3 DNA: TGCAGCGTTGAAACGGACAGTCCGGCGAGAAACACCATGTATTTT; CDR3 protein: CSVETDSPARNTMYF
clone size: many; J gene: TRBJ2-2; V gene: TRBV7-9; D gene: -; CDR3 DNA: TGTGCCAGCAGCCAGTCCGGGGAGCTGTTTTTT; CDR3 protein: CASSQSGELFF
clone size: many; J gene: TRBJ2-5; V gene: TRBV10-3; D gene: TRBD2; CDR3 DNA: TGTGCCATCAGTAAAGCGGGACAAGAGACCCAGTACTTC; CDR3 protein: CAISKAGQETQYF
clone size: -; J gene: TRBJ2-7; V gene: TRBV20-1; D gene: -; CDR3 DNA: TGCAGTGCTAGAGATGGGCAGAAGGCTGGGGCGGGGGAGCAGTACTTC; CDR3 protein: CSARDGQKAGAGEQYF
clone size: many; J gene: TRBJ2-2; V gene: TRBV2; D gene: -; CDR3 DNA: TGTGCCAGCAGTCCCTGGGGGTCCGGGGAGCTGTTTTTT; CDR3 protein: CASSPWGSGELFF
clone size: -; J gene: TRBJ2-5; V gene: TRBV15; D gene: -; CDR3 DNA: TGTGCCACCAGTGAGGGCGAGACCCAGTACTTC; CDR3 protein: CATSEGETQYF